This is a list of T cell receptor beta chains from one sample in a study of blood T cell repertoires in COVID-19. Sequencing was performed with immunoSEQ multiplex PCR; in TCRdb, only in-frame clones are kept and a portion is missing. In the table there are around 300,000 clones, over 75% of which are singletons. Sequenced sample: peripheral blood. These receptors came from a woman aged 70-85 years with acute or convalescent COVID-19. CDR3s include the opening cysteine and the closing phenylalanine or tryptophan. A D gene is named only where the DNA matches it firmly. Not all rows give a size; the values are once, few, many and, for expanded clones, a class.

J: TRBJ2-7
D: TRBD1
size: .
V: TRBV27
CDR3: CASSLRTGGTYEQYF
DNA: TGTGCCAGCAGTCTAAGGACAGGGGGTACCTACGAGCAGTACTTC

J: TRBJ2-1
D: .
size: once
V: TRBV6-5
CDR3: CASSYDPGSYNEQFF
DNA: TGTGCCAGCAGTTACGATCCGGGCTCCTACAATGAGCAGTTCTTC

J: TRBJ2-2
D: .
size: .
V: TRBV19
CDR3: CASSIGGKVGELFF
DNA: TGTGCCAGTAGTATTGGGGGGAAGGTCGGGGAGCTGTTTTTT

J: TRBJ1-2
D: .
size: .
V: TRBV6-5
CDR3: CASSYSGGRSYGYTF
DNA: TGTGCCAGCAGTTACTCGGGGGGGCGATCTTACGGCTACACCTTC

J: TRBJ1-2
D: .
size: .
V: TRBV10-3
CDR3: CAISERGSYGYTF
DNA: TGTGCCATCAGTGAGAGGGGGTCCTATGGCTACACCTTC

J: TRBJ2-7
D: TRBD2
size: few
V: TRBV4-1
CDR3: CASSLRTSGGYEQYF
DNA: TGCGCCAGCAGCCTTCGGACTAGCGGGGGCTACGAGCAGTACTTC

J: TRBJ2-5
D: .
size: few
V: TRBV3-1/TRBV3-2
CDR3: CASSQLQETQYF
DNA: TGTGCCAGCAGCCAACTCCAAGAGACCCAGTACTTC

J: TRBJ1-2
D: .
size: .
V: TRBV6-5
CDR3: CASRGGQSLVGYTF
DNA: TGTGCCAGTAGGGGCGGACAGTCCCTGGTCGGCTACACCTTC

J: TRBJ2-5
D: .
size: once
V: TRBV5-1
CDR3: CASSLRRETQYF
DNA: TGCGCCAGCAGCTTGAGGAGAGAGACCCAGTACTTC

J: TRBJ1-4
D: .
size: .
V: TRBV6-6
CDR3: CASSYVGGTNEKLFF
DNA: TGTGCCAGCAGTTACGTGGGGGGAACTAATGAAAAACTGTTTTTT

J: TRBJ1-5
D: .
size: .
V: TRBV7-2
CDR3: CASSYYSNQPQHF
DNA: TGTGCCAGCAGCTACTATAGCAATCAGCCCCAGCATTTT

J: TRBJ1-1
D: .
size: .
V: TRBV6-5
CDR3: CASSFAGQKNTEAFF
DNA: TGTGCCAGCAGTTTCGCGGGTCAGAAAAACACTGAAGCTTTCTTT

J: TRBJ2-1
D: TRBD2
size: .
V: TRBV2
CDR3: CASSVGSGGIYNEQFF
DNA: TGTGCCAGCAGTGTGGGTAGCGGGGGGATTTACAATGAGCAGTTCTTC

J: TRBJ2-3
D: TRBD2
size: .
V: TRBV19
CDR3: CASSPSGGAADTQYF
DNA: TGTGCCAGTAGTCCCAGCGGGGGGGCGGCAGATACGCAGTATTTT

J: TRBJ2-3
D: .
size: once
V: TRBV5-1
CDR3: CASSLIVGHTTDTQYF
DNA: TGCGCCAGCAGCTTGATAGTCGGACACACCACAGATACGCAGTATTTT